This T cell receptor beta chain emerged from a study of quantifying T cell responses using KT2 cells. Looking at the study overall: TCR alpha and beta constant-region primers primed reverse transcription of RNA.

An oligo carrying a UMI was ligated to the cDNA 3' end. An equimolar mix of RC1.1 and RC1.2 primed the beta chain across TRBC1 and TRBC2. TCRdb used MiXCR to reprocess the UMI-ligation and nested PCR reads, holding one entry per CDR3 protein. The sample lists 39,000 or so distinct CDR3 sequences, about 15% occurring once. Unfractionated PBMC were spiked with known numbers of KT2 clone cells. Fixed numbers of PBMC received varying amounts of KT2 cells. V was clipped by 7 bases and J by 0 bases, with 19 bases between them. The length of the CDR3 is 17 residues. The germline CDR1 and CDR2 sequences are LNHDA and SQIVND (reference sequence).

V and J are TRBV19 and TRBJ1-5; D possibly corresponds to TRBD1 (5 bases). The receptor was isolated from a human donor. Material for sequencing was PBMCs spiked with cells of the T cell clone KT2. CDR3 region: CASTRRSGPYSNQPQHF. The CDR3 region has the DNA TGTGCCAGTACCCGACGATCGGGGCCTTATAGCAATCAGCCCCAGCATTTT. Full variable domain (outside the CDR3, taken from reference TRBV19 and TRBJ1-5): DGGITQSPKYLFRKEGQNVTLSCEQNLNHDAMYWYRQDPGQGLRLIYYSQIVNDFQKGDIAEGYSVSREKKESFPLTVTSAQKNPTAFYLCASTRRSGPYSNQPQHFGDGTRLSIL.